This TCR beta chain was identified in a study of CD8 T cells in ankylosing spondylitis (dated by TCRdb to 2016 to 2017). The study in broad terms: To find TCR variants linked to disease, the study profiled T cell receptor beta repertoires in ankylosing spondylitis patients and healthy donors. The whole study cohort included over 85 healthy donors and 25 ankylosing spondylitis patients. Peripheral blood was sampled, and synovial fluid was additionally collected from ankylosing spondylitis patients. General conclusions and limits of the study: The disease-linked clones were reported to be significantly enriched in matched synovial fluid samples from ankylosing spondylitis patients. Blood from ankylosing spondylitis patients appeared to be characterized by a TCR beta motif composed of under 10 highly homologous amino acid variants. A CD8+ phenotype was shown by the disease-linked clones, which were found at relatively low frequencies in peripheral blood. Some motif variants had previously been reported in the synovial fluid and blood of reactive arthritis patients, which suggests shared mechanisms of disease initiation.

From V the trimming removes 0 bases and from J it removes 7 bases, while the gene matches leave 16 bases of the junction unaccounted for. As encoded in the germline V gene, CDR1 is SGHAT while CDR2 is FQNNGV. Including cysteine and phenylalanine, the CDR3 has 19 amino acids. Only CDR3 DNA remains: 57 bases, in frame from the first base. On this clonotype: There is no known antigen for this receptor. No clone much larger than this one lies a single base away; base qualities are absent.

Instrument used: Illumina HiSeq 2500. TCR beta libraries were prepared by quantitative 5'-RACE with molecular barcodes. The original methods were these. A new computational method based on a probabilistic model of VDJ rearrangement was used to identify disease-linked TCR variants. TCRdb's own reprocessing of the public reads used fastp at Q25 and MiXCR and kept productive beta chains. Entries that share a CDR3 protein sequence are merged under the most common genes and DNA. It is TCRdb's table, rather than the study itself, that gives the V and J calls and clone size. The sample data list under 150,000 distinct CDR3 sequences, and roughly an eighth of these were observed just once. The ten largest clones capture under 3% of the sample.

The TCR originated in a female donor with ankylosing spondylitis or in good health (not recorded which). The sequenced sample was blood, either unsorted or a sorted T cell fraction (not recorded which). This chain is built from TRBV11-2 and TRBJ2-1, and TRBD2 matches 9 of the central bases. The DNA reads TGTGCCAGCAGCTTAGAGGGGTGGGTTAGCGGGGGAAATAGGAATGAGCAGTTCTTC. Its coded protein is CASSLEGWVSGGNRNEQFF.